The sample holds many counts of the clone carrying this TCR beta chain. Antigen unknown. TCRdb recomputed calls from the reads with MiXCR, one row per CDR3 protein. The sample holds 700,000 to 950,000 distinct CDR3 sequences; approximately 32% are singletons and the top ten take 9.5% to 15%. The data derive from a study of T cell repertoires in cytomegalovirus infection. The overall study: CMV infection plus the matching HLA type was flagged by public TCR beta signatures.

With 0 bases removed from V and 6 bases from J, the gap between germline ends came to 16 bases. Germline CDR1 MNHEY, CDR2 SMNVEV (reference sequence). The CDR3 has 16 residues. This sample comprised cultured CD8+ T cells from PBMCs, obtained from culture after CMV antigen stimulation. The origin of this receptor is a human donor in good health (CMV status not recorded). Some clones in this sample may be carry-over from other donors' samples. V usage is TRBV27 and J usage is TRBJ2-3; either TRBD1 or TRBD2 may supply D (7 bases each). The CDR3 sequence: CASSLSPGGGRDTQYF. DNA for the CDR3: TGTGCCAGCAGTTTATCGCCAGGGGGGGGCCGTGATACGCAGTATTTT.